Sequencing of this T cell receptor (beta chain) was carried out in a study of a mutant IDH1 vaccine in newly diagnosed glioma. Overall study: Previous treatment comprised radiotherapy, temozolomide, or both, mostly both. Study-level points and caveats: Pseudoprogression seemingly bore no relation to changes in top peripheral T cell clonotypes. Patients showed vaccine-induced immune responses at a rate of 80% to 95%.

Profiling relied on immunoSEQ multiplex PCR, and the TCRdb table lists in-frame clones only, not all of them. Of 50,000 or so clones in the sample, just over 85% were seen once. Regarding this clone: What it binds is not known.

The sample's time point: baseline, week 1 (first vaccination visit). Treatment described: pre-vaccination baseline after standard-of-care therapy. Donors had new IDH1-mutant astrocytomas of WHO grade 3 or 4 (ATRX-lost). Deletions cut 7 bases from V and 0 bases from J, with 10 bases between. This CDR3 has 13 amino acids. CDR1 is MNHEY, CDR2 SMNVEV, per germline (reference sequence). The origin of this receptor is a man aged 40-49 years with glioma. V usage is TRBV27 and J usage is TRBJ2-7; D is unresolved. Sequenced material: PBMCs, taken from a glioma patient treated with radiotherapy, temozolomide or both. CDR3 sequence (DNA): TGTGCCAGCAAGATGACGGGCTCCTACGAGCAGTACTTC. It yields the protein CASKMTGSYEQYF.